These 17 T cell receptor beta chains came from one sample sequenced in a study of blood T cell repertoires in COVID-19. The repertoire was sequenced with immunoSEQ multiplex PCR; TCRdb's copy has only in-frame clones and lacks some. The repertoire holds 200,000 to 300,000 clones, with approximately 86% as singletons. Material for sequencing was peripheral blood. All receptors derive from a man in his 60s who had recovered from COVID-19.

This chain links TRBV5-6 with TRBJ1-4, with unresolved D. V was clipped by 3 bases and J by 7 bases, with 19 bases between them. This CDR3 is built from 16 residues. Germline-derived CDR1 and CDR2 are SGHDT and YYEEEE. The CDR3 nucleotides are TGTGCCAGCAGCTCCACAGTGGCGCCTCGGGGTGAAAAACTGTTTTTT. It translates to CASSSTVAPRGEKLFF.

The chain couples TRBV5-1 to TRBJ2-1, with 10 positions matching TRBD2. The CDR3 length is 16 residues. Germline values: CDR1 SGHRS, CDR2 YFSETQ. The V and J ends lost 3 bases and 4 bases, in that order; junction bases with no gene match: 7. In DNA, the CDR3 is TGCGCCAGCAGCTCGGGTAGCGGGGGGCCATACAATGAGCAGTTCTTC. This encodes CASSSGSGGPYNEQFF.

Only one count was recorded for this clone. In DNA form, the CDR3 reads TGTGCCAGCAGTTCAGGGGTGGTTGAGGCTTTCTTT. Its translation: CASSSGVVEAFF. The chain combines TRBV28 with TRBJ1-1; D is perhaps TRBD1 (6 bases). V was shortened by 4 bases and J by 11 bases, with 14 bases between the two germline ends. This CDR3 comprises 12 residues. Germline V gives CDR1 MDHEN, CDR2 SYDVKM.

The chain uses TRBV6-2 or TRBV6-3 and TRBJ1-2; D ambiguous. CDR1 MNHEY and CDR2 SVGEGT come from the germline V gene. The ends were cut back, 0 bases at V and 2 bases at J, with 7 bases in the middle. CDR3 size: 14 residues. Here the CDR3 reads CASSYSGRNYGYTF. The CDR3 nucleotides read TGTGCCAGCAGTTACTCGGGCAGGAACTATGGCTACACCTTC.

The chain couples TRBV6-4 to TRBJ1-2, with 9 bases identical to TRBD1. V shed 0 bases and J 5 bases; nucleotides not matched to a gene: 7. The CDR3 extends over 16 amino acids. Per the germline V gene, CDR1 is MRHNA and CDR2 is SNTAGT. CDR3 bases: TGTGCCAGCAGTGACTCCAACAGGGGGCCGGCGTATGGCTACACCTTC. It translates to CASSDSNRGPAYGYTF.

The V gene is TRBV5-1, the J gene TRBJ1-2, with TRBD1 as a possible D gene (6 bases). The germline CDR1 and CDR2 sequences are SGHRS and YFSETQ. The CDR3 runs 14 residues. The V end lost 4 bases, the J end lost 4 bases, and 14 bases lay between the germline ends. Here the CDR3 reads CASSAKQGPYGYTF. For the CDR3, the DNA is TGCGCCAGCAGCGCAAAACAGGGCCCCTATGGCTACACCTTC.

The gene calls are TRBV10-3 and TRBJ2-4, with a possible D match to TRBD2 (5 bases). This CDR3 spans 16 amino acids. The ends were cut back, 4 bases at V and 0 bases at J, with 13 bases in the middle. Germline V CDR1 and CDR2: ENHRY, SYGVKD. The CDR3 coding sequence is TGTGCCATCAGTGGAGGTAGCGTTTCAGCCAAAAACATTCAGTACTTC. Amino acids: CAISGGSVSAKNIQYF.

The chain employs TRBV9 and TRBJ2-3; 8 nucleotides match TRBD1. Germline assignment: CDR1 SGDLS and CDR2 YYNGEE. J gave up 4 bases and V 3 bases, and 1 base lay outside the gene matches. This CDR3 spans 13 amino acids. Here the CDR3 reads CASSADRADTQYF. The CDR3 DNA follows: TGTGCCAGCAGCGCGGACAGGGCAGATACGCAGTATTTT.

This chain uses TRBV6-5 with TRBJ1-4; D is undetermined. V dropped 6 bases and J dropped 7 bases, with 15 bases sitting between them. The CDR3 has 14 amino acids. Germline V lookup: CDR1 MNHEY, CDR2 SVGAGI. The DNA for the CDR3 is TGTGCCAGCAGGAGGACTCCGACGCCTGAAAAACTGTTTTTT. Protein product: CASRRTPTPEKLFF.

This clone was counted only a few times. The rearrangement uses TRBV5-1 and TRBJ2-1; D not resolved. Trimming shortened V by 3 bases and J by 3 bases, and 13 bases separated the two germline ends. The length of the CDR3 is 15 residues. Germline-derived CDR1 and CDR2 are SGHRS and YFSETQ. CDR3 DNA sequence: TGCGCCAGCAGCTCAGAGCGTACCCACTACAATGAGCAGTTCTTC. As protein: CASSSERTHYNEQFF.

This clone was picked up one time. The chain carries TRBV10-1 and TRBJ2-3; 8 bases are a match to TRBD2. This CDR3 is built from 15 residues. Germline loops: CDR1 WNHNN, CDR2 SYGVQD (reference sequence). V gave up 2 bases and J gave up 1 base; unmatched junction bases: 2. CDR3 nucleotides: TGCGCCAGCAGTGAGAGAGCGGGGGGCACAGATACGCAGTATTTT. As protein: CASSERAGGTDTQYF.

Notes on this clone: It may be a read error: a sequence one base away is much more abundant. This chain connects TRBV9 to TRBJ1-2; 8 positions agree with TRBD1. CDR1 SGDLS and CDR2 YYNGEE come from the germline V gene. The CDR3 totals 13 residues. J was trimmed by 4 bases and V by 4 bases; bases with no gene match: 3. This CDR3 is CASSPDRAYGYTF. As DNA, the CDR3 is TGTGCCAGCAGCCCGGACAGGGCCTATGGCTACACCTTC.

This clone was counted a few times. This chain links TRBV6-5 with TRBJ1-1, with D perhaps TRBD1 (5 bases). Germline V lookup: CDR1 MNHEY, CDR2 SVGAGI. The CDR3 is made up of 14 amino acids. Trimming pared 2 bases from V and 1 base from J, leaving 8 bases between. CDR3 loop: CASSYRGENTEAFF. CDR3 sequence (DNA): TGTGCCAGCAGTTACCGGGGGGAGAACACTGAAGCTTTCTTT.

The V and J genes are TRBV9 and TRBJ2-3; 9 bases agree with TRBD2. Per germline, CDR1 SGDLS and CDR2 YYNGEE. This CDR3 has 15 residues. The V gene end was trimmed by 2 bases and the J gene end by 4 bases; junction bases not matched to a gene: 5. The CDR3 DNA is TGTGCCAGCAGCGTCCGGGCGGGGGGGCCAGATACGCAGTATTTT. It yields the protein CASSVRAGGPDTQYF.

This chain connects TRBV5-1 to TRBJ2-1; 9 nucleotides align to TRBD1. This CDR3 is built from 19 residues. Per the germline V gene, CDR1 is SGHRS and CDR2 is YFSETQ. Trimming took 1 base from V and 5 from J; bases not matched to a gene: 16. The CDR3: CASSLTGGELPPRHNEQFF. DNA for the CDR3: TGCGCCAGCAGCTTGACAGGGGGCGAGCTCCCGCCTCGACACAATGAGCAGTTCTTC.

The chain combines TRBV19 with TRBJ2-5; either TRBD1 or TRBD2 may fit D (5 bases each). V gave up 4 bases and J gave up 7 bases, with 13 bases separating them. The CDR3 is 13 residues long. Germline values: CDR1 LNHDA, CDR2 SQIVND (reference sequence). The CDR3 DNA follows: TGTGCCAGTAGTAGAGACAGCGGACGGACCCAGTACTTC. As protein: CASSRDSGRTQYF.

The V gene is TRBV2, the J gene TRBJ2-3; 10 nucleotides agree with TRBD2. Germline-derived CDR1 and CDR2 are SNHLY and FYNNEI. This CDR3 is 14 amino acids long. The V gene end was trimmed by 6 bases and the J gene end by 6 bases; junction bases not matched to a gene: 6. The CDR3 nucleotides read TGTGCCAGCAGACCTGGACTAGCGGCCGATACGCAGTATTTT. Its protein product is CASRPGLAADTQYF.